Listed below are T cell receptor beta chains from one sample, sequenced in a study of blood T cell repertoires in COVID-19. Some clones are missing from TCRdb's copy, which holds only in-frame ones; the method was immunoSEQ multiplex PCR. The sample lists around 200,000 clones; around 75% were seen once. The sample taken for sequencing was peripheral blood. The receptors here all came from a human donor in a cohort sampled during active COVID-19. Both conserved end residues are trimmed from each CDR3.

v_gene	j_gene	CDR3aa
TRBV30	TRBJ2-7	AWSQTGNEQY
TRBV30	TRBJ2-7	AWSVPVTSGKYEQY
TRBV9	TRBJ2-2	ASSDNVAGELF
TRBV7-6	TRBJ2-7	ASSLGGGYEQY
TRBV11-2	TRBJ2-7	ASSLSGSYEQY
TRBV12-3/TRBV12-4	TRBJ1-2	ASTKDRNYGYT
TRBV27	TRBJ2-3	ASSSTHPSTDTQY
TRBV4-1	TRBJ2-1	ASSHLRPGLAGGTEQF
TRBV11-2	TRBJ2-1	ASSPVGSYNEQF
TRBV5-1	TRBJ1-4	ASSSTGTPNEKLF
TRBV7-8	TRBJ2-7	ASSLDSEQY
TRBV11-1	TRBJ2-1	ASIDKYNEQF
TRBV27	TRBJ1-5	ASSLSRGGGRPQH
TRBV28	TRBJ2-6	ASSMTGTGANVLT
TRBV6-1	TRBJ1-6	ASSELQGANSPLH
TRBV18	TRBJ2-7	ASSPQRPPSYEQY
TRBV15	TRBJ2-2	ATSGSSGRYTGELF
TRBV3-1/TRBV3-2	TRBJ2-7	ASSVQGTYEQY
TRBV27	TRBJ1-4	ASRPTGGAVEKLF
TRBV5-8	TRBJ2-7	ASSPGDRGWDEQY
TRBV11-2	TRBJ1-4	ASSAPGQGPNEKLF
TRBV6-5	TRBJ2-1	ASSYSTRLAEQF
TRBV7-9	TRBJ1-5	ASSKDIEGQPQH
TRBV2	TRBJ2-7	ASRTGTSGGYSYEQY
TRBV20-1	TRBJ1-1	SASFRGLVGGSEAF
TRBV4-1	TRBJ2-5	ASSQYLIRETQY
TRBV11-2	TRBJ2-7	ASSLVDRGSYEQY
TRBV12-3/TRBV12-4	TRBJ2-1	ASSRGVVGEQF
TRBV9	TRBJ2-7	ASSVDTGVRYEQY
TRBV6-2/TRBV6-3	TRBJ2-7	ASSYGPGDEQY
TRBV27	TRBJ2-5	ASSDRDSQETQY
TRBV21-1	TRBJ1-2	ASSKPGQGLGYT
TRBV6-5	TRBJ2-7	ASSYGRGGSYEQY
TRBV5-8	TRBJ2-7	ASSLEQGMDYEQY
TRBV7-2	TRBJ1-1	ASSYPGLEAF
TRBV7-2	TRBJ2-7	ASSPDRLRYEQY
TRBV6-1	TRBJ1-5	ASSERDWNQPQH
TRBV18	TRBJ2-2	ASSPLSVSNTGELF
TRBV7-9	TRBJ1-6	ASSLVGTENSPLH
TRBV6-5	TRBJ1-1	ASSYSFTMNTEAF
TRBV28	TRBJ2-1	ASARGTSGMSSYNEQF
TRBV28	TRBJ1-6	ASGQGNSPLH
TRBV7-2	TRBJ2-1	ASSLAGGAYNEQF
TRBV3-1/TRBV3-2	TRBJ1-2	ASSQGSSGYT
TRBV4-3	TRBJ2-1	ASSHLAGGAGNEQF
TRBV7-2	TRBJ1-3	ASSLQGSIGAGNTIY
TRBV27	TRBJ1-2	ASSPRRDPAAGGYT